This T cell receptor (beta chain) was recovered during a study of T cell changes during pregnancy in multiple sclerosis. CDR3 size: 16 residues. Germline trimming cut 8 bases from V and 0 bases from J; bases unmatched to any gene: 8. In germline, CDR1 is SGHTA, CDR2 FQGNSA. The data were produced by immunoSEQ multiplex PCR, yet TCRdb's version contains in-frame clones alone and is incomplete. This table holds 90,000 to 120,000 clones, approximately 92% found once. V gene TRBV7-2 combines with J gene TRBJ2-3, with 10 nucleotides matching TRBD2. The material was peripheral blood, obtained in the second trimester of pregnancy. The receptor's source is a female donor with multiple sclerosis, enrolled in a pregnancy study. The CDR3 sequence: CASFPSGGPSTDTQYF. CDR3 coding DNA: TGTGCCAGCTTTCCTAGCGGGGGCCCAAGCACAGATACGCAGTATTTT.